This T cell receptor beta chain was retrieved from a study of blood T cell repertoires in COVID-19. Overall study: PBMCs, B-cell-depleted T cells, or T cells were the source of the cDNA or gDNA that made up the material.

In the original workflow: Researchers report that nucleated cell counts were estimated from reference gene primer amplification. The protocol was immunoSEQ multiplex PCR, while the TCRdb copy is restricted to in-frame clones and leaves out a portion. The DNA was the basis for D and trimming; V, J and clone size are from that table. The sample consists of under 350,000 clones, about 85% of them appearing once. Trimming stripped 0 bases from V and 3 bases from J, with 14 bases between. This CDR3 spans 16 amino acids. In germline, CDR1 is SGHRS, CDR2 YFSETQ. This receptor was taken from a human donor in a cohort sampled during active COVID-19. The chain employs TRBV5-1 and TRBJ2-3; no clear D gene. Sequenced: peripheral blood. The CDR3 region has the DNA TGCGCCAGCAGCTTGGCTCTAAAGAGGTTTACAGATACGCAGTATTTT. Amino acids: CASSLALKRFTDTQYF.